The 17 T cell receptor beta chains given below trace back to one sample, sequenced in a study of T cells in narcolepsy. Assay: immunoSEQ multiplex PCR; the TCRdb copy retains only in-frame clones and omits some. The data contain about 27,000 clones, 78% of them singletons. The sequencing sample was made of CD45RA- memory CD4+ T cells from PBMCs. The receptors were sampled from a human donor with narcolepsy.

The J gene is TRBJ2-6, the V gene TRBV5-1; D uncertain. V lost 4 bases, J lost 3 bases, and 11 bases lay in between. The CDR3 covers 15 residues. Germline-derived CDR1 and CDR2 are SGHRS and YFSETQ. The CDR3 here is CASSNTDDGANVLTF. The CDR3 region has the DNA TGCGCCAGCAGCAATACGGATGATGGGGCCAACGTCCTGACTTTC.

V is TRBV5-6 and J is TRBJ2-3, with 8 nucleotides matching TRBD2. CDR3 length: 15 amino acids. Germline values: CDR1 SGHDT, CDR2 YYEEEE. The trim removed 4 bases at V and 2 bases at J, leaving 6 bases unmatched. CDR3 nucleotide sequence: TGTGCCAGCAGCACGGGACTAGGTGTCACAGATACGCAGTATTTT. This sequence encodes CASSTGLGVTDTQYF. Full variable domain (remainder filled in from reference TRBV5-6 and TRBJ2-3): DAGVTQSPTHLIKTRGQQVTLRCSPKSGHDTVSWYQQALGQGPQFIFQYYEEEERQRGNFPDRFSGHQFPNYSSELNVNALLLGDSALYLCASSTGLGVTDTQYFGPGTRLTVL.

The CDR3 DNA reads as TGTGCCAGCAGCGTCGGACTCCCTTTAGAGACCCAGTACTTC. This encodes CASSVGLPLETQYF. The V call is TRBV9, the J call TRBJ2-5; a possible D gene is TRBD2 (5 bases). V was trimmed by 2 bases and J by 4 bases, leaving 12 bases between them. The CDR3 sequence is 14 residues long. The V gene's germline CDR1 is SGDLS and CDR2 YYNGEE.

This chain links TRBV18 with TRBJ2-5; unclear D gene. Between the trimmed V and J ends, which lost 1 base and 9 bases, there was a span of 12 bases. The CDR3 consists of 13 residues. Germline V gene sequence: CDR1 KGHSH, CDR2 LQKENI. DNA of the CDR3: TGTGCCAGCTCACCACGCGAGCAAGATCCCCAGTACTTC. This codes for CASSPREQDPQYF. Together with reference TRBV18 and TRBJ2-5, the CDR3 gives the full variable domain: NAGVMQNPRHLVRRRGQEARLRCSPMKGHSHVYWYRQLPEEGLKFMVYLQKENIIDESGMPKERFSAEFPKEGPSILRIQQVVRGDSAAYFCASSPREQDPQYFGPGTRLLVL.

The chain joins TRBV29-1 to TRBJ2-5; 7 nucleotides agree with TRBD2. With V trimmed by 3 bases and J by 10 bases, 17 bases remained unmatched. CDR1 and CDR2 from the germline V gene are SQVTM and ANQGSEA. This CDR3 contains 15 residues. CDR3 region: CSVDTIQVPPGGQYF. The CDR3 DNA reads TGCAGCGTTGACACCATACAGGTCCCTCCGGGGGGCCAGTACTTC.

V gene TRBV7-2 combines with J gene TRBJ2-3; weak D call: TRBD1 (6 bases). The germline V gene encodes CDR1 SGHTA and CDR2 FQGNSA. CDR3 length: 13 amino acids. V was shortened by 6 bases and J by 4 bases, with 11 bases between the two germline ends. CDR3 region: CASRSTGPDTQYF. CDR3 nucleotides: TGTGCCAGCAGATCCACAGGGCCAGATACGCAGTATTTT.

The count of this clone is one. The chain uses TRBV11-3 and TRBJ1-5, with unresolved D. There are 13 residues in the CDR3. The germline V gene has CDR1 SGHNT and CDR2 YENEEA. Trimming shortened V by 1 base and J by 6 bases, and 7 bases separated the two germline ends. The CDR3: CASSLASGQPQHF. The CDR3 bases are TGTGCCAGCAGCTTAGCCAGCGGTCAGCCCCAGCATTTT.

The V gene is TRBV7-2, the J gene TRBJ2-1, with D perhaps matching TRBD2 (6 bases). V was cut by 0 bases and J by 10 bases, with 13 bases left in between. The CDR3 totals 14 residues. Germline values: CDR1 SGHTA, CDR2 FQGNSA. CDR3 sequence: CASSLATRGREQFF. The CDR3 DNA follows: TGTGCCAGCAGCTTAGCAACTCGGGGGAGGGAGCAGTTCTTC.

This chain connects TRBV6-4 to TRBJ2-1; 10 bases agree with TRBD2. Germline trimming cut 0 bases from V and 0 bases from J; bases unmatched to any gene: 14. Germline CDR1 MRHNA, CDR2 SNTAGT. The CDR3 consists of 21 residues. The CDR3 region is CASSDSMGASGGPSSYNEQFF. The CDR3 bases are TGTGCCAGCAGTGACTCGATGGGGGCTAGCGGGGGCCCCTCCTCCTACAATGAGCAGTTCTTC.

The CDR3 nucleotides read TGTGCCAGCAGCTCCAGGGTTCAAGAGACCCAGTACTTC. It specifies CASSSRVQETQYF. This sequence joins TRBV7-3 and TRBJ2-5, with a weak D call TRBD1 (5 bases). V lost 4 bases and J lost 2, with 8 bases in between. Germline CDR1 and CDR2: SGHTA and FQGTGA. The CDR3 has 13 residues.

The chain couples TRBV6-5 to TRBJ1-5; 9 bases match TRBD1. Looked up from germline, CDR1 is MNHEY and CDR2 is SVGAGI. The CDR3 runs 15 residues. Germline trimming cut 0 bases from V and 5 bases from J; bases unmatched to any gene: 2. This chain's CDR3 is CASSYSGQGHQPQHF. CDR3 DNA: TGTGCCAGCAGTTACTCGGGACAGGGTCATCAGCCCCAGCATTTT.

The chain employs TRBV7-7 and TRBJ2-6; D possibly corresponds to TRBD1 (5 bases). Germline V gives CDR1 SSHAT, CDR2 FNYEAQ (reference sequence). This CDR3 is built from 15 residues. Trimming cost V 2 bases and J 0 bases, with 5 bases left between them. The CDR3 nucleotides are TGTGCCAGCAGCTTAAGGGGCTCTGGGGCCAACGTCCTGACTTTC. This gives the protein CASSLRGSGANVLTF.

The genes are TRBV7-6 and TRBJ2-1, with 13 bases matching TRBD2. Germline trimming cut 5 bases from V and 5 bases from J; bases unmatched to any gene: 6. Germline CDR1 is SGHVS and CDR2 is FNYEAQ. This CDR3 region has 16 residues. CDR3 nucleotides: TGTGCCAGCAGCGGGCTACTAGCGGGGGGGAACAATGAGCAGTTCTTC. Its protein product is CASSGLLAGGNNEQFF.

In its sample, this clone was seen a few times. The V gene is TRBV6-1, the J gene TRBJ1-2; D is ambiguous. The CDR3 sequence is 14 residues long. CDR1 and CDR2 from the germline V gene are MNHNS and SASEGT. Trimming removed 7 bases from V and 7 bases from J, with 19 bases in between. CDR3 loop: CASTQTLSKGGYTF. CDR3 nucleotides: TGTGCCAGCACTCAAACTCTCTCTAAGGGTGGCTACACCTTC.

The chain employs TRBV10-1 and TRBJ1-4; TRBD1 might be the D (6 bases). Trimming removed 5 bases at V and 7 bases at J, with 14 bases between. Germline CDR1 is WNHNN and CDR2 is SYGVQD (reference sequence). The CDR3 is 14 amino acids. The CDR3 protein is CASSRQGPGEKLFF. The CDR3 DNA follows: TGCGCCAGCAGTAGGCAGGGGCCGGGTGAAAAACTGTTTTTT.

The chain combines TRBV19 with TRBJ1-5; a possible D gene is TRBD1 (5 bases). The CDR3 is 13 residues long. Per germline, CDR1 LNHDA and CDR2 SQIVND (reference sequence). Trimming removed 4 bases from V and 7 bases from J, with 11 bases in between. CDR3 coding DNA: TGTGCCAGTAGTACGCGAAGGGACCAGCCCCAGCATTTT. Translated, it gives CASSTRRDQPQHF.

CDR3 region: CASSLEGPPEGAFF. The CDR3 coding sequence is TGCGCCAGCAGCTTGGAGGGACCTCCTGAGGGAGCTTTCTTT. V is TRBV5-1 and J is TRBJ1-1; D is perhaps TRBD1 (5 bases). The V gene's germline CDR1 is SGHRS and CDR2 YFSETQ. The length of the CDR3 is 14 residues. Trimming removed 0 bases from V and 10 bases from J, with 16 bases in between.